Shown below are 25 T cell receptor beta chains from a single sample sequenced in a study of T-cell reconstitution after alpha-beta-depleted transplantation in children. As it was prepared, the TCRbeta library received unique molecular identifiers. MiXCR was run by TCRdb on the PCR reads, yielding one entry per CDR3 protein. Here the sample spans roughly 28,000 distinct CDR3 sequences, about 18% being singletons. The source was PBMCs, mostly from graft donor cells, collected 60 days after TCRalphabeta/CD19-depleted stem cell transplant. The source of these receptors is a male patient between 2 and 10 years old who had a stem cell transplant for acute lymphoblastic leukemia, so the T cells may come from the graft donor.

This clonotype appeared many times. The chain links TRBV12-3 or TRBV12-4 to TRBJ2-3; the D gene could be TRBD1 or TRBD2 (5 bases each). V lost 0 bases to trimming and J lost 1 base, with 5 bases between them. The CDR3 length is 14 residues. CDR3: CASSLAGGTDTQYF. The CDR3 DNA is TGTGCCAGCAGTTTAGCGGGGGGCACAGATACGCAGTATTTT.

This clonotype has a count of ten or more. The CDR3 coding sequence is TGTGCCAGCAGCTCCCGAACACAGGGCCGGAACACCGGGGAGCTGTTTTTT. Its protein is CASSSRTQGRNTGELFF. The chain is built from TRBV7-2 and TRBJ2-2; a possible D gene is TRBD1 (6 bases). The V end lost 4 bases, the J end lost 1 base, and 16 bases lay between the germline ends. CDR1 and CDR2 (germline): SGHTA, FQGNSA. This CDR3 comprises 17 residues.

J is TRBJ2-2 and V is TRBV6-2 or TRBV6-3, with D possibly matching TRBD1 (6 bases). In germline, CDR1 is MNHEY, CDR2 SVGEGT. Trimming shortened V by 6 bases and J by 4 bases, and 9 bases separated the two germline ends. This CDR3 is 13 amino acids long. DNA for the CDR3: TGTGCCAGCAGGTACAGGGCCACCGGGGAGCTGTTTTTT. Translated, it gives CASRYRATGELFF.

This chain connects TRBV12-3 or TRBV12-4 to TRBJ2-1, with D possibly matching TRBD1 (5 bases). The V end lost 2 bases, the J end lost 5 bases, and 16 bases lay between the germline ends. The CDR3 has 16 amino acids. The CDR3 region has the DNA TGTGCCAGCAGTTTATGGCAGGGTCGTAGTGACAATGAGCAGTTCTTC. It is translated as CASSLWQGRSDNEQFF.

This clonotype occurred many times. V and J are TRBV7-2 and TRBJ2-7, with TRBD1 identical over 7 bases. CDR1 is SGHTA, CDR2 FQGNSA, per germline. V gave up 4 bases and J gave up 6 bases; unmatched junction bases: 3. There are 12 residues in the CDR3. CDR3 bases: TGTGCCAGCAGCTCCCGACAGGGCGAGCAGTACTTC. Translated: CASSSRQGEQYF.

This clonotype was observed a handful of times. The chain couples TRBV5-1 to TRBJ2-5; D is undetermined. The length of the CDR3 is 16 residues. Germline loops: CDR1 SGHRS, CDR2 YFSETQ. Trimming stripped 6 bases from V and 0 bases from J, with 18 bases between. The CDR3 DNA reads as TGCGCCAGCATACCCGTCGGGTTTTGGGACCAAGAGACCCAGTACTTC. Translating gives CASIPVGFWDQETQYF.

Note on this clonotype: This could be a read error, since a much larger clone is one nucleotide away. V gene TRBV4-2 combines with J gene TRBJ1-2; the D gene is possibly TRBD1 (6 bases). Germline CDR1 is LGHNA and CDR2 is YNFKEQ. The V gene lost 8 bases and the J gene lost 3 bases, with 19 bases spanning the gap. CDR3 length: 15 amino acids. This CDR3 reads CASGPGARSDYGYTF. The CDR3 DNA is TGTGCCAGCGGCCCGGGGGCGCGGTCTGACTATGGCTACACCTTC.

This clonotype was detected only a few times. This chain connects TRBV12-3 or TRBV12-4 to TRBJ1-1; D unresolved. The CDR3 is 13 amino acids. Trimming stripped 3 bases from V and 6 bases from J, with 11 bases between. This chain's CDR3 is CASSLNRRSEAFF. The CDR3 coding sequence is TGTGCCAGCAGTTTGAATCGGAGGTCTGAAGCTTTCTTT.

The sample holds a few counts of this clonotype. V gene TRBV3-1 combines with J gene TRBJ2-1; D is possibly TRBD1 or TRBD2 (5 bases each). With 9 bases removed from V and 7 bases from J, the gap between germline ends came to 13 bases. Germline CDR1 is LGHDT and CDR2 is YNNKEL (reference sequence). There are 12 residues in the CDR3. DNA for the CDR3: TGTGCCAGTTGGGACGGCCTGAATGAGCAGTTCTTC. Encoded protein: CASWDGLNEQFF.

This clonotype has ten or more counts. The gene calls are TRBV6-1 and TRBJ1-6; D is possibly TRBD1 (6 bases). This CDR3 is built from 16 residues. Germline V CDR1 and CDR2: MNHNS, SASEGT. V shed 5 bases and J shed 3 bases, with 14 bases lying between them. The CDR3 nucleotides are TGTGCCAGCAGTAAAACGACAGGCTTCTATAATTCACCCCTCCACTTT. Its translation is CASSKTTGFYNSPLHF.

This clonotype was recorded at least ten times. The chain links TRBV6-5 to TRBJ1-6; a possible D gene is TRBD1 (5 bases). Trimming left V 4 bases short and J 5 bases short, with 15 bases between. CDR3 size: 16 residues. Per the germline V gene, CDR1 is MNHEY and CDR2 is SVGAGI. CDR3 amino acids: CASSSNDRANNSPLHF. The CDR3 DNA sequence: TGTGCCAGCAGTTCGAATGACAGAGCTAATAATTCACCCCTCCACTTT.

The sample holds a few counts of this clonotype. The chain joins TRBV24-1 to TRBJ2-1; 8 bases are a match to TRBD1. The CDR3 totals 19 residues. The V segment lost 5 bases and the J segment 3 bases; nucleotides outside the gene matches: 17. From germline, CDR1 is KGHDR and CDR2 SFDVKD. The CDR3 DNA reads TGTGCCACCAGTGCCAAAGGCAGCAACCGGGACAGGCGCTACAATGAGCAGTTCTTC. Its translation is CATSAKGSNRDRRYNEQFF.

This chain joins TRBV5-1 and TRBJ2-3; maybe TRBD1 (5 bases). V was clipped by 6 bases and J by 4 bases, with 6 bases between them. The CDR3 loop spans 11 amino acids. Germline loops: CDR1 SGHRS, CDR2 YFSETQ. The CDR3, as DNA: TGCGCCAGCAAACAGGCAGATACGCAGTATTTT. This encodes CASKQADTQYF.

This clonotype was picked up many times. The chain joins TRBV5-5 to TRBJ1-6; D remains unclear. The CDR3 extends over 16 amino acids. V lost 3 bases to trimming and J lost 4 bases, with 14 bases between them. Germline assignment: CDR1 SGHKS and CDR2 YYEKEE (reference sequence). CDR3 loop: CASSSATGNYNSPLHF. As DNA, the CDR3 is TGTGCCAGCAGCTCCGCGACGGGAAATTATAATTCACCCCTCCACTTT. The variable domain in full, completed from reference TRBV5-5 and TRBJ1-6, reads DAGVTQSPTHLIKTRGQQVTLRCSPISGHKSVSWYQQVLGQGPQFIFQYYEKEERGRGNFPDRFSARQFPNYSSELNVNALLLGDSALYLCASSSATGNYNSPLHFGNGTRLTVT.

This clonotype has just a few counts. V is TRBV7-9 and J is TRBJ2-2, with a tentative D call TRBD2 (5 bases). The CDR3 extends over 16 amino acids. The germline V and J ends were trimmed by 5 bases and 5 bases, with 18 bases remaining between them. Per the germline V gene, CDR1 is SEHNR and CDR2 is FQNEAQ (reference sequence). CDR3 region: CASSQGTRGRTGELFF. CDR3 bases: TGTGCCAGCAGCCAAGGAACGAGAGGGCGTACCGGGGAGCTGTTTTTT.

The DNA for the CDR3 is TGCGCCAGCAGTGAACCTTTTTACAATGAGCAGTTCTTC. It encodes CASSEPFYNEQFF. The gene calls are TRBV10-1 and TRBJ2-1; D is uncertain. Looked up from germline, CDR1 is WNHNN and CDR2 is SYGVQD (reference sequence). The CDR3 has 13 residues. Trimming shortened V by 3 bases and J by 4 bases, and 7 bases separated the two germline ends.

The rearrangement links TRBV20-1 to TRBJ2-3; no firm D call. The CDR3 totals 15 residues. The germline CDR1 and CDR2 sequences are DFQATT and SNEGSKA (reference sequence). V was cut by 0 bases and J by 5 bases, with 15 bases left in between. The CDR3 nucleotides are TGCAGTGCTAGAGACCGAGCGATAGCTATAGATACGCAGTATTTT. Its translation: CSARDRAIAIDTQYF.

This clonotype was found a few times. The chain carries TRBV6-1 and TRBJ1-2; a weak D match, TRBD1 (6 bases). The germline gives CDR1 MNHNS, CDR2 SASEGT. Trimming took 2 bases from V and 4 from J, leaving 17 bases between them. This CDR3 has 16 residues. The CDR3 DNA reads as TGTGCCAGCAGTGAAATGGGGCAGGGGAAGGGCTATGGCTACACCTTC. This encodes CASSEMGQGKGYGYTF.

This clonotype has just a few counts. The rearrangement joins TRBV21-1 to TRBJ2-5; the DNA was not compared with TRBD1, the D call given in the table. TRBV21-1 is a pseudogene segment. The CDR3 spans 15 residues. CDR3 sequence (DNA): TGTGCCAGCAGCGGGGGGACCGGGGGTCAAGAGACCCAGTACTTC. Translated: CASSGGTGGQETQYF.

This clonotype was seen repeatedly, ten times or more. This chain links TRBV20-1 with TRBJ1-5; D is possibly TRBD1 (6 bases). Trimming pared 3 bases from V and 3 bases from J, leaving 15 bases between. The CDR3 has 15 residues. Germline values: CDR1 DFQATT, CDR2 SNEGSKA (reference sequence). CDR3 loop: CSARTLTGSNQPQHF. The CDR3, as DNA: TGCAGTGCTAGGACATTGACAGGTTCCAATCAGCCCCAGCATTTT.

The V gene is TRBV10-1, the J gene TRBJ2-1; D gene unclear. Germline CDR1 is WNHNN and CDR2 is SYGVQD (reference sequence). The CDR3 is 13 residues long. The V end lost 0 bases, the J end lost 5 bases, and 5 bases lay between the germline ends. This CDR3 reads CASSESGHNEQFF. The CDR3 coding sequence is TGCGCCAGCAGTGAGTCTGGACACAATGAGCAGTTCTTC.

The chain's CDR3 is CASRSEPYEQYF. In nucleotides, the CDR3 is TGTGCCAGCCGGTCGGAGCCCTACGAGCAGTACTTC. V gene TRBV6-5 combines with J gene TRBJ2-7; D not resolved. Trimming cost V 8 bases and J 2 bases, with 10 bases left between them. This CDR3 is 12 amino acids long. CDR1 MNHEY and CDR2 SVGAGI come from the germline V gene.

The genes are TRBV7-9 and TRBJ2-3, with D unclear. With 1 base removed from V and 3 bases from J, the gap between germline ends came to 8 bases. This CDR3 has 14 residues. In germline, CDR1 is SEHNR, CDR2 FQNEAQ (reference sequence). The DNA for the CDR3 is TGTGCCAGCAGCTTAGAGAGAAGGACAGATACGCAGTATTTT. Translation: CASSLERRTDTQYF.

The chain joins TRBV7-2 to TRBJ2-7, with a weak D call TRBD2 (6 bases). V lost 5 bases and J 0 bases, leaving 14 bases between the germline ends. This CDR3 is 15 amino acids long. In germline, CDR1 is SGHTA, CDR2 FQGNSA. This chain's CDR3 is CASSRSGFSSYEQYF. CDR3 DNA: TGTGCCAGCAGCCGGAGCGGGTTTAGCTCCTACGAGCAGTACTTC.

The J gene is TRBJ2-7, the V gene TRBV7-2; D gene uncertain. Trimming removed 4 bases at V and 0 bases at J, with 10 bases between. The CDR3 sequence is 14 residues long. CDR1 is SGHTA, CDR2 FQGNSA, per germline. CDR3 amino acids: CASSSPALSYEQYF. CDR3 bases: TGTGCCAGCAGCTCGCCGGCCCTCTCCTACGAGCAGTACTTC.